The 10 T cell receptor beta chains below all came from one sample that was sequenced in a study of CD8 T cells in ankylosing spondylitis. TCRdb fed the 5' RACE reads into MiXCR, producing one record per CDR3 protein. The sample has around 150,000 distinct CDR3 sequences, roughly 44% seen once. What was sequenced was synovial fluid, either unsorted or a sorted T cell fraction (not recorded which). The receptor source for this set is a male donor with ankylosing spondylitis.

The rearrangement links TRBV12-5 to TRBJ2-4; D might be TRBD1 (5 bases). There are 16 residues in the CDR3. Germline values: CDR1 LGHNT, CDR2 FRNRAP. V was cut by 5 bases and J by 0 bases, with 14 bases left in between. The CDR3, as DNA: TGTGCTAGTGGTCTAGGGGTCCTAGGAGCCAAAAACATTCAGTACTTC. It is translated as CASGLGVLGAKNIQYF.

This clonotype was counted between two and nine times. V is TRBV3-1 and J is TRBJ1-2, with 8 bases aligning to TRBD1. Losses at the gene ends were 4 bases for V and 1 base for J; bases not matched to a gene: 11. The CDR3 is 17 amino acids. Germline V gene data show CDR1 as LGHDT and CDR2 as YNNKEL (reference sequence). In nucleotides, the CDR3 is TGTGCCAGCAGCCCCCAGGACAGGGCCAGAGTTAACTATGGCTACACCTTC. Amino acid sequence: CASSPQDRARVNYGYTF. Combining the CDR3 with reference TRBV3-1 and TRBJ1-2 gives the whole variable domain DTAVSQTPKYLVTQMGNDKSIKCEQNLGHDTMYWYKQDSKKFLKIMFSYNNKELIINETVPNRFSPKSPDKAHLNLHINSLELGDSAVYFCASSPQDRARVNYGYTFGSGTRLTVV.

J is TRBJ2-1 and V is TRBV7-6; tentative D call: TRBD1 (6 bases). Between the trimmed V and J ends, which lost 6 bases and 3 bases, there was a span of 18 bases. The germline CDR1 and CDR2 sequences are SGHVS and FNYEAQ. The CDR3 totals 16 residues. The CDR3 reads CASSYGDTNNYNEQFF. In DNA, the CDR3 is TGTGCCAGCAGTTACGGGGACACCAATAACTACAATGAGCAGTTCTTC.

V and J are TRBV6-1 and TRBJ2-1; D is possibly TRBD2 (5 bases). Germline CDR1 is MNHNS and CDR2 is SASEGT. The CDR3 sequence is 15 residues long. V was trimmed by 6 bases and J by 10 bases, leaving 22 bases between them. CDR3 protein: CASSPGIYYNEEQFF. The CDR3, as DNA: TGTGCCAGCAGCCCCGGGATCTACTACAATGAGGAGCAGTTCTTC.

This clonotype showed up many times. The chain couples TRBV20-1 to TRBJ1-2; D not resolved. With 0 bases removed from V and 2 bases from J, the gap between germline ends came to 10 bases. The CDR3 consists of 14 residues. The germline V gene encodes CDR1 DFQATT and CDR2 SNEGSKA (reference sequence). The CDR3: CSARDYKQNYGYTF. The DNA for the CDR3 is TGCAGTGCTAGAGATTATAAACAGAACTATGGCTACACCTTC.

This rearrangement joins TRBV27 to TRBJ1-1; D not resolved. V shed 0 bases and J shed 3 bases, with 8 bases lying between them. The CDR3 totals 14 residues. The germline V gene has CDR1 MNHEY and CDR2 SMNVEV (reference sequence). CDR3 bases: TGTGCCAGCAGTTTATCGGTGATGGACACTGAAGCTTTCTTT. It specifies CASSLSVMDTEAFF.

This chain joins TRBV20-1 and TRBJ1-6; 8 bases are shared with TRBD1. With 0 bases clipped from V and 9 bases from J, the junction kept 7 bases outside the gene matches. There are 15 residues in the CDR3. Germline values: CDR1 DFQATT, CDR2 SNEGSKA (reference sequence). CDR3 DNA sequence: TGCAGTGCTAGAGATATCCAGGGGGCGGTTTCACCCCTCCACTTT. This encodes CSARDIQGAVSPLHF.

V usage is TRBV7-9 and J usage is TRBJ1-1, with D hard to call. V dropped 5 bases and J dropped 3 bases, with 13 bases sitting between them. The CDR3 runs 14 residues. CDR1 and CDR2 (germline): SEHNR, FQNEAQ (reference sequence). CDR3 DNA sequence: TGTGCCAGCAGCCCCCCCGTGACATACACTGAAGCTTTCTTT. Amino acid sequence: CASSPPVTYTEAFF.

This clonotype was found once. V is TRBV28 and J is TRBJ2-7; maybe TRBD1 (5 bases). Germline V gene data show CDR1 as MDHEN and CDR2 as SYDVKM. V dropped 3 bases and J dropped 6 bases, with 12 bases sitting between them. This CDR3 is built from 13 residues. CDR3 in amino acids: CASSFGQGPEQYF. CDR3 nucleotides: TGTGCCAGCAGTTTCGGGCAGGGCCCCGAGCAGTACTTC. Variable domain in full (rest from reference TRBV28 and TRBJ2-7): DVKVTQSSRYLVKRTGEKVFLECVQDMDHENMFWYRQDPGLGLRLIYFSYDVKMKEKGDIPEGYSVSREKKERFSLILESASTNQTSMYLCASSFGQGPEQYFGPGTRLTVT.

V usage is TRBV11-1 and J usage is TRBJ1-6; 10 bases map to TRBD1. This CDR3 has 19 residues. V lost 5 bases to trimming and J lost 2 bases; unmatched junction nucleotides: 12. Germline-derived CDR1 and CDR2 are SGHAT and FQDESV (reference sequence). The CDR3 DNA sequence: TGTGCCAGCAGCCCCCCTTCTCGGACAGGGGGTACCTATAATTCACCCCTCCACTTT. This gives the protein CASSPPSRTGGTYNSPLHF.